The clone carrying this T cell receptor beta chain was recorded a few times. The CDR3 has 14 residues. Germline assignment: CDR1 MNHNY and CDR2 SVGAGI (reference sequence). J lost 4 bases, V lost 6 bases, and 8 bases had no gene match. These data are taken from a study of T cell changes during pregnancy in multiple sclerosis. The protocol was immunoSEQ multiplex PCR, while the TCRdb copy is restricted to in-frame clones and leaves out a portion. The table records some 87,000 clones, 85% to 95% of them present only once. The sample consisted of peripheral blood, taken in the first trimester of pregnancy. The receptor's source is a female donor with multiple sclerosis, enrolled in a pregnancy study. This chain joins TRBV6-6 and TRBJ1-1; 7 nucleotides match TRBD1. The CDR3 DNA sequence: TGTGCCAGCAGGTCAGGACAGGCGGGCACTGAAGCTTTCTTT. Protein sequence: CASRSGQAGTEAFF.